This T cell receptor beta chain stems from a study of blood T cell repertoires in COVID-19. On the study more broadly: Samples of COVID-19 (acute and convalescent) were obtained from the United States, Italy and Spain.

Germline CDR1 is SGDLS and CDR2 is YYNGEE. CDR3 length equals 14 residues. Trimming removed 0 bases at V and 2 bases at J, with 9 bases between. Assay: immunoSEQ multiplex PCR; the TCRdb copy retains only in-frame clones and omits some. Of roughly 290,000 clones in the sample, around 88% were seen once. The clonotype comes from a woman between 40 and 50 years old who had recovered from COVID-19. The sample consisted of PBMCs or T cells enriched from blood (not recorded which). The gene calls are TRBV9 and TRBJ2-7, with D possibly matching TRBD2 (5 bases). This CDR3 is CASSVGTGTYEQYF. The CDR3 region has the DNA TGTGCCAGCAGCGTAGGGACGGGGACCTACGAGCAGTACTTC.